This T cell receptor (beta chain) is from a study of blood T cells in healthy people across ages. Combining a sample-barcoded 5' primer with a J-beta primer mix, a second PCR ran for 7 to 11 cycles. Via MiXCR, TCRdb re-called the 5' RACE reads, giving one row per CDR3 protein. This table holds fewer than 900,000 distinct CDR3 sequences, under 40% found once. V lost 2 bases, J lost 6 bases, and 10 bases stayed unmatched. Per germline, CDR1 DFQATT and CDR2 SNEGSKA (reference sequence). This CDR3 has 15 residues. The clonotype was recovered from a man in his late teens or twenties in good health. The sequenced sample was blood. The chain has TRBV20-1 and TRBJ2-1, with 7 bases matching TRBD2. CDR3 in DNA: TGCAGTGCTAGAAGCGGCAGGGAGGGTGGCAATGAGCAGTTCTTC. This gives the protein CSARSGREGGNEQFF.